The present entry profiles one TCR beta chain with its context. Its antigen is currently unknown. The data are from a study of T cells in Graves' hyperthyroidism and ophthalmopathy. The germline CDR1 and CDR2 sequences are MNHEY and SVGAGI. The CDR3 is made up of 12 amino acids. V was pared by 2 bases and J by 7 bases, with 9 bases between. RNA transcripts were the template for amplifying TCR beta CDR3 regions. When the TCR CDR3 underwent first-round RT-PCR, the HTBI primer set was used. TCRdb re-derived calls from the multiplex PCR reads in MiXCR, one entry per CDR3 protein. This repertoire shows 400,000 to 600,000 distinct CDR3 sequences, around 15% found once; its top ten account for approximately 32%. In the ophthalmopathy cohort, Clinical Activity Score was at least 3, NOSPECS grade at least 4, and duration under 3 months. The study based diagnoses on clinical symptoms, serum thyroxine and TRAb, thyroid ultrasound and orbital computed tomography.

General study results and limits: Stable hyperthyroidism was separated from ophthalmopathy by a model based on 13 V-J features. Among clonotypes expanded in thyroid above 0.001, most were also found in blood.

The sample consisted of blood. The TCR comes from a woman between 25 and 40 years old with Graves' ophthalmopathy. The J gene is TRBJ2-7, the V gene TRBV6-5; D not resolved. CDR3 loop: CASSYGVGEQYF. The CDR3 DNA sequence: TGTGCCAGCAGTTACGGGGTGGGTGAGCAGTACTTC.